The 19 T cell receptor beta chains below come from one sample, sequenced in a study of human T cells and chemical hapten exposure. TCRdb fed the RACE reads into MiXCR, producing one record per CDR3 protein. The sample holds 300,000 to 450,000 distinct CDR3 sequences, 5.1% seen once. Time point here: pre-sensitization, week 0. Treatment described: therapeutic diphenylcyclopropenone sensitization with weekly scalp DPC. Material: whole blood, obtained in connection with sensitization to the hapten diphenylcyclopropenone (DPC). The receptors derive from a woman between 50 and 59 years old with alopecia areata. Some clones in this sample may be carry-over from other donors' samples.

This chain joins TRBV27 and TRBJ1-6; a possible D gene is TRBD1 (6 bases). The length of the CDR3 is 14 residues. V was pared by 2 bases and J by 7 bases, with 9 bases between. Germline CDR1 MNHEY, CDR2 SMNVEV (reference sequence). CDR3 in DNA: TGTGCCAGCAGTTTACTAGGGGGAAATTCACCCCTCCACTTT. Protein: CASSLLGGNSPLHF.

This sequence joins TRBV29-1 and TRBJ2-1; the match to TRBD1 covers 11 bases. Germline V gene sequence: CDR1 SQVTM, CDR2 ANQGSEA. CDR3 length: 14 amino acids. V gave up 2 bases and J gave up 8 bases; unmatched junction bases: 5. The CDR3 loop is CSVERDRGTDEQFF. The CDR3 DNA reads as TGCAGCGTTGAACGGGACAGGGGGACTGATGAGCAGTTCTTC.

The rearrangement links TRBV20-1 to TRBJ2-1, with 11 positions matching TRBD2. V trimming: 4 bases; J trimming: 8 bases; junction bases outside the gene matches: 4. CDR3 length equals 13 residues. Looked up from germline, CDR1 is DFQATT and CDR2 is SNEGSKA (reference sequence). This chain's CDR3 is CSANLAGGYEQFF. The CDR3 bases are TGCAGTGCTAACCTAGCGGGAGGCTATGAGCAGTTCTTC.

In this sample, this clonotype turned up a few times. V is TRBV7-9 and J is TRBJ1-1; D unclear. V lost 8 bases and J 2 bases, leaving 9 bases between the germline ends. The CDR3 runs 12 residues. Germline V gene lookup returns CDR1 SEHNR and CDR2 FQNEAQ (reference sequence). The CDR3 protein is CASFTINTEAFF. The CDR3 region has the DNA TGTGCCAGCTTTACAATAAACACTGAAGCTTTCTTT.

CDR3 DNA: TGCGCCAGCAGCTTGGACAGCCCCAATGGTCAGCCCCAGCATTTT. It yields the protein CASSLDSPNGQPQHF. The chain is built from TRBV5-1 and TRBJ1-5; unclear D gene. Trimming took 0 bases from V and 6 from J, leaving 13 bases between them. The germline V gene has CDR1 SGHRS and CDR2 YFSETQ. CDR3 size: 15 residues. Full variable domain (rest looked up from reference TRBV5-1 and TRBJ1-5): KAGVTQTPRYLIKTRGQQVTLSCSPISGHRSVSWYQQTPGQGLQFLFEYFSETQRNKGNFPGRFSGRQFSNSRSEMNVSTLELGDSALYLCASSLDSPNGQPQHFGDGTRLSIL.

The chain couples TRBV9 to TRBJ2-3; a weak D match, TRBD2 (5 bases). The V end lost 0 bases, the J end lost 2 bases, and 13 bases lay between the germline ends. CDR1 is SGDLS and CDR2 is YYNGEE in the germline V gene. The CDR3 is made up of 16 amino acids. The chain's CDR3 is CASSVEARAVTDTQYF. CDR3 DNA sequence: TGTGCCAGCAGCGTAGAAGCTAGAGCGGTCACAGATACGCAGTATTTT. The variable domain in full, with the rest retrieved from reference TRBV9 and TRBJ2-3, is DSGVTQTPKHLITATGQRVTLRCSPRSGDLSVYWYQQSLDQGLQFLIQYYNGEERAKGNILERFSAQQFPDLHSELNLSSLELGDSALYFCASSVEARAVTDTQYFGPGTRLTVL.

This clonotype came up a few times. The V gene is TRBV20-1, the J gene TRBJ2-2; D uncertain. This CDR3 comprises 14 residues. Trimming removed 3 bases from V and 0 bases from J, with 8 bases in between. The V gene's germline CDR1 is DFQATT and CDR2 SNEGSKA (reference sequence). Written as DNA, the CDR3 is TGCAGTGCTAGTGATATAGCGAACACCGGGGAGCTGTTTTTT. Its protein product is CSASDIANTGELFF.

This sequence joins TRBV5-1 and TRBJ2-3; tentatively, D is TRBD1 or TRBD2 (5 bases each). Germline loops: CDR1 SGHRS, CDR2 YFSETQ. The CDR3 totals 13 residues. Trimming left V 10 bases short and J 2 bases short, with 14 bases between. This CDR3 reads CADRDVTTDTQYF. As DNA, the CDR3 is TGCGCCGACCGGGACGTCACCACAGATACGCAGTATTTT. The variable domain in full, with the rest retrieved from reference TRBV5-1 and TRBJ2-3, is KAGVTQTPRYLIKTRGQQVTLSCSPISGHRSVSWYQQTPGQGLQFLFEYFSETQRNKGNFPGRFSGRQFSNSRSEMNVSTLELGDSALYLCADRDVTTDTQYFGPGTRLTVL.

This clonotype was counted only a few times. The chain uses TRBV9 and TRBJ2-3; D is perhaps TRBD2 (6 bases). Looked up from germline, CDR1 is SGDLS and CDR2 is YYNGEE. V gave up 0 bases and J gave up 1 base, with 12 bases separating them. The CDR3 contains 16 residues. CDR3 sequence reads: CASSVVGGVGTDTQYF. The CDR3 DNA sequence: TGTGCCAGCAGCGTAGTGGGGGGTGTGGGCACAGATACGCAGTATTTT. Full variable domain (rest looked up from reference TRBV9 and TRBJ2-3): DSGVTQTPKHLITATGQRVTLRCSPRSGDLSVYWYQQSLDQGLQFLIQYYNGEERAKGNILERFSAQQFPDLHSELNLSSLELGDSALYFCASSVVGGVGTDTQYFGPGTRLTVL.

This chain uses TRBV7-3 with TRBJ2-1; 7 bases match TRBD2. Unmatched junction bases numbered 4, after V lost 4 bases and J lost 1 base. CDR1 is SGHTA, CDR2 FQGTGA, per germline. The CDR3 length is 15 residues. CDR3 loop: CASSSKRGSYNEQFF. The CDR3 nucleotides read TGTGCCAGCAGCTCCAAGCGGGGATCCTACAATGAGCAGTTCTTC. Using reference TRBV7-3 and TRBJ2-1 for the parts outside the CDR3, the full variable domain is GAGVSQTPSNKVTEKGKYVELRCDPISGHTALYWYRQSLGQGPEFLIYFQGTGAADDSGLPNDRFFAVRPEGSVSTLKIQRTERGDSAVYLCASSSKRGSYNEQFFGPGTRLTVL.

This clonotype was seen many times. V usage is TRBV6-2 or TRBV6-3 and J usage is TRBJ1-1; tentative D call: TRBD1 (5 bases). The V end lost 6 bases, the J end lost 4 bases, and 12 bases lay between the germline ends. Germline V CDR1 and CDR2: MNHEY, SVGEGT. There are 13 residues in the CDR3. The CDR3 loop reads CASRDTGSTEAFF. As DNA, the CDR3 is TGTGCCAGCAGAGACACAGGCTCCACTGAAGCTTTCTTT.

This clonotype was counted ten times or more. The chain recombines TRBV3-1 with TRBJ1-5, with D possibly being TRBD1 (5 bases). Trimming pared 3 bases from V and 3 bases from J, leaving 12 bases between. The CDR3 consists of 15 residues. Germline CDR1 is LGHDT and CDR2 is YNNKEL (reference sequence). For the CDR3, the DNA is TGTGCCAGCAGCCATGGACACGAGATCAATCAGCCCCAGCATTTT. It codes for CASSHGHEINQPQHF.

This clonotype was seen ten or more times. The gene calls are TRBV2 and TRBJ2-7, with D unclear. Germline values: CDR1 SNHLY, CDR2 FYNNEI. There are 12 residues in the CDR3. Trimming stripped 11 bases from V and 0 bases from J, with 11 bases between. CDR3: CAGSGASYEQYF. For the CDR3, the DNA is TGTGCCGGATCAGGTGCCTCCTACGAGCAGTACTTC.

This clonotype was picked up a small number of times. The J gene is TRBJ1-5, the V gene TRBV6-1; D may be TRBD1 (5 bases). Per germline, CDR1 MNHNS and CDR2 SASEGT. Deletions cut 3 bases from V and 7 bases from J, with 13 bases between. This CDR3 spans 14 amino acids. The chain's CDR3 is CASSDGGVGQPQHF. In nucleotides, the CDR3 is TGTGCCAGCAGTGATGGGGGAGTAGGGCAGCCCCAGCATTTT.

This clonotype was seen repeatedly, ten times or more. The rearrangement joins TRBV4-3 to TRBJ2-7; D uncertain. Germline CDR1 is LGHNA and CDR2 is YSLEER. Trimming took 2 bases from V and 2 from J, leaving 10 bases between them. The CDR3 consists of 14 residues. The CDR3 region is CASSQTRAAYEQYF. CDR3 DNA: TGCGCCAGCAGCCAAACCCGGGCGGCCTACGAGCAGTACTTC.

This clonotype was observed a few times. CDR3 in DNA: TGTGCCAGCAGCTCCGCCAATTTACTTGGACATTTT. The encoded protein is CASSSANLLGHF. This sequence joins TRBV7-9 and TRBJ1-5, with D unresolved. V lost 4 bases and J 16 bases, leaving 17 bases between the germline ends. CDR1 SEHNR and CDR2 FQNEAQ come from the germline V gene (reference sequence). The CDR3 contains 12 residues.

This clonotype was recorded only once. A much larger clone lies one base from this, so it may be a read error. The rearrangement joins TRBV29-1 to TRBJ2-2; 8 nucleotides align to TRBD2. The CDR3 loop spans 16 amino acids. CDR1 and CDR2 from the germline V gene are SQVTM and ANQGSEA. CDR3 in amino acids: CSVAGNSGANTGELVF. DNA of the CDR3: TGCAGCGTCGCTGGGAATAGCGGGGCGAACACCGGGGAGCTGGTTTTT.

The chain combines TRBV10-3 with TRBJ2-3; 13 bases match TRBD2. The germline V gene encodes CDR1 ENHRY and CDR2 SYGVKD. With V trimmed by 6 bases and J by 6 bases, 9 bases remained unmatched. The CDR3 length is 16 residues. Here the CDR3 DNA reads TGTGCCATCAGATCAGGACTAGCGGGGGCCGGGGATACGCAGTATTTT. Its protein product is CAIRSGLAGAGDTQYF.

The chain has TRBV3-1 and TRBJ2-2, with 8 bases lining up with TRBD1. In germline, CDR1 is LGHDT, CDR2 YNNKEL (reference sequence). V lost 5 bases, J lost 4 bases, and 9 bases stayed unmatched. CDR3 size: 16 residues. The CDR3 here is CASSYRTGTGTGELFF. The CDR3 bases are TGTGCCAGCAGCTATCGGACAGGGACGGGCACCGGGGAGCTGTTTTTT.